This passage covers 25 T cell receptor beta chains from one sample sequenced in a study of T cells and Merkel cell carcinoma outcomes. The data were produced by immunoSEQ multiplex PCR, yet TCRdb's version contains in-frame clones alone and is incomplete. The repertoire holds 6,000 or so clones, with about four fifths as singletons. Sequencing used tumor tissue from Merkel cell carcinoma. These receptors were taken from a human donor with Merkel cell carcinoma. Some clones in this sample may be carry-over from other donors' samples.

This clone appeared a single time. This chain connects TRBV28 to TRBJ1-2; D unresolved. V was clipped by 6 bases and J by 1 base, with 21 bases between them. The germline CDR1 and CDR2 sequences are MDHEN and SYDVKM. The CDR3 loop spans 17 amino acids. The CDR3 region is CASRPSDAVSVNYGYTF. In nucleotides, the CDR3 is TGTGCCAGCAGACCCTCGGACGCCGTCTCCGTTAACTATGGCTACACCTTC.

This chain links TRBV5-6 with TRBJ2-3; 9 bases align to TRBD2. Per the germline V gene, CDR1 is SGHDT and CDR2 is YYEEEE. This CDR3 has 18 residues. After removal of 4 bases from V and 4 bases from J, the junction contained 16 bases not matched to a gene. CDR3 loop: CASSPPLNSGRFSDTQYF. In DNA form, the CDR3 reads TGTGCCAGCAGCCCGCCACTTAATAGCGGGAGATTCTCAGATACGCAGTATTTT.

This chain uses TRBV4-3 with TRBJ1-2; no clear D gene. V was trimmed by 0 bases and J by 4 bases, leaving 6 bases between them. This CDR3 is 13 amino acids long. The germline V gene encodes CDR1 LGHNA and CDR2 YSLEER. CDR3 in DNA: TGCGCCAGCAGCCAAGAAAACGGCTATGGCTACACCTTC. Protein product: CASSQENGYGYTF.

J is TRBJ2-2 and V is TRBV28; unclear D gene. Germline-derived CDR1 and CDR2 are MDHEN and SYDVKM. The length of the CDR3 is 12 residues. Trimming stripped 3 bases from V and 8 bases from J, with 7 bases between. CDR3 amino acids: CASSFFAGELFF. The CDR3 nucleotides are TGTGCCAGCAGTTTTTTTGCGGGGGAGCTGTTTTTT.

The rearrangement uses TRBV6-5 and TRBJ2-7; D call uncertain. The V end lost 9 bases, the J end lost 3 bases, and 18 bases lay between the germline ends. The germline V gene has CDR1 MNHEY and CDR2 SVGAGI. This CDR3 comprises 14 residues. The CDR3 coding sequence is TGTGCCAGTTACCCTGACGGGTCCTGCTACGAGCAGTACTTC. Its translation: CASYPDGSCYEQYF.

For the CDR3, the DNA is TGTGCCAGCAGCTTCTCCCCCGGGACAGCCTACGAGCAGTACTTC. Protein product: CASSFSPGTAYEQYF. J is TRBJ2-7 and V is TRBV11-2; 7 bases fit TRBD1. Trimming took 3 bases from V and 2 from J; bases not matched to a gene: 7. CDR1 and CDR2 from the germline V gene are SGHAT and FQNNGV. This CDR3 comprises 15 residues. The whole variable domain, remainder taken from reference TRBV11-2 and TRBJ2-7, is EAGVAQSPRYKIIEKRQSVAFWCNPISGHATLYWYQQILGQGPKLLIQFQNNGVVDDSQLPKDRFSAERLKGVDSTLKIQPAKLEDSAVYLCASSFSPGTAYEQYFGPGTRLTVT.

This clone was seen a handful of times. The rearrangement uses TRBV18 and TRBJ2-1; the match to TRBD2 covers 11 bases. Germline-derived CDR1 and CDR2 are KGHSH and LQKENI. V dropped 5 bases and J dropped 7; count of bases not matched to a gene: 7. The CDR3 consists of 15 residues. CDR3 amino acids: CASSGTSGGGNEQFF. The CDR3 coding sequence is TGTGCCAGCTCAGGGACTAGCGGAGGTGGGAATGAGCAGTTCTTC.

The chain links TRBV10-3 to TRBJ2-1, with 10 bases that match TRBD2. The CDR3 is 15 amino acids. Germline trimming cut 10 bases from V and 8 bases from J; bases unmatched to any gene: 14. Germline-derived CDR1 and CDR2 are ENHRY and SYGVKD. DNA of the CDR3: TGTGCCACCGGCCAGCGGGAGGGCTCTGGCGATGAGCAGTTCTTC. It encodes CATGQREGSGDEQFF.

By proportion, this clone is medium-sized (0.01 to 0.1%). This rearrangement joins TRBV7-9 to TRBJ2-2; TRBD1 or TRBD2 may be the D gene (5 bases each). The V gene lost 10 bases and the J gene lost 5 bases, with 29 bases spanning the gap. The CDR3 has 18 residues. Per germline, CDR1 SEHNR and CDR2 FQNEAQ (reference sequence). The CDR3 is CATRHRFPEGSETGELFF. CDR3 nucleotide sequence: TGTGCCACCCGCCACCGGTTCCCCGAGGGGTCGGAAACCGGGGAGCTGTTTTTT.

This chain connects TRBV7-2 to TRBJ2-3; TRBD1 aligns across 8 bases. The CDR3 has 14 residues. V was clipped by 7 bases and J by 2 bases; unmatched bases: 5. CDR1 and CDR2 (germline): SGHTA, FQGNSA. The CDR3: CASTTGGDTDTQYF. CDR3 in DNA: TGTGCCAGCACCACAGGGGGAGACACAGATACGCAGTATTTT.

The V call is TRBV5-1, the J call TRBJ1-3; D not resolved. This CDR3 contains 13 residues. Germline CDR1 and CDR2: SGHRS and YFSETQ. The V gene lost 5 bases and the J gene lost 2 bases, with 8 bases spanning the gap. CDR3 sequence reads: CASRGNTGNTIYF. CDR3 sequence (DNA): TGCGCCAGCAGGGGGAATACTGGAAACACCATATATTTT.

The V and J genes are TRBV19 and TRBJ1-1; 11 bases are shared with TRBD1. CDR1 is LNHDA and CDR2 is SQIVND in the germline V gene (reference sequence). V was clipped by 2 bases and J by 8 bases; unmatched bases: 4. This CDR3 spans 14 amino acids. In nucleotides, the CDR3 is TGTGCCAGTAGTATAAGGACAGGGGGCGGAGAAGCTTTCTTT. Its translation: CASSIRTGGGEAFF.

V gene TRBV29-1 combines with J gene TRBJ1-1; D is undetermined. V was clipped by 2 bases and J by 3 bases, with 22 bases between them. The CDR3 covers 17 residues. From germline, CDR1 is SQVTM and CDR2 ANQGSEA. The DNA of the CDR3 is TGCAGCGTTGAAAATGGTCAGGTGGGCAGATTGGACACTGAAGCTTTCTTT. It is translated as CSVENGQVGRLDTEAFF. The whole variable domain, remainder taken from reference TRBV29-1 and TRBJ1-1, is SAVISQKPSRDICQRGTSLTIQCQVDSQVTMMFWYRQQPGQSLTLIATANQGSEATYESGFVIDKFPISRPNLTFSTLTVSNMSPEDSSIYLCSVENGQVGRLDTEAFFGQGTRLTVV.

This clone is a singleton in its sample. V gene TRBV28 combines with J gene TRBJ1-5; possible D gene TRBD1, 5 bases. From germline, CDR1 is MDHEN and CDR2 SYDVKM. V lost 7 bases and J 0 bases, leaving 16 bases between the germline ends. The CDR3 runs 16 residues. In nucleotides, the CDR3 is TGTGCCAGCATCCCGGGTGGGGGTTATAGCAATCAGCCCCAGCATTTT. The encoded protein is CASIPGGGYSNQPQHF.

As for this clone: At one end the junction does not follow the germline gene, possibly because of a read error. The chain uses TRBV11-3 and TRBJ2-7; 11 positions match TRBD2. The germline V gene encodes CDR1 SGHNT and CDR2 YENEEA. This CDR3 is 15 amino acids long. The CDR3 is CTSSPSTSGNHEQYF. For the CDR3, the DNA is TGTACCAGCAGCCCATCGACTAGCGGGAACCACGAGCAGTACTTC.

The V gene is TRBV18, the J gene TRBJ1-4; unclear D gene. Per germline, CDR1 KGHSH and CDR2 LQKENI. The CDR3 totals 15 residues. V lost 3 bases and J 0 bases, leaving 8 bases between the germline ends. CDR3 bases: TGTGCCAGCTCACCCCCAGTGGCAACTAATGAAAAACTGTTTTTT. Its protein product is CASSPPVATNEKLFF.

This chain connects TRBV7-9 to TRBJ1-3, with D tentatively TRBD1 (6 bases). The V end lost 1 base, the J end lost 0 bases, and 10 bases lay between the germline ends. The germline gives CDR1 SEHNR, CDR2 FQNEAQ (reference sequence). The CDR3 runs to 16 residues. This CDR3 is CASSLEGGSSGNTIYF. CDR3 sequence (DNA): TGTGCCAGCAGCTTAGAAGGGGGATCCTCTGGAAACACCATATATTTT.

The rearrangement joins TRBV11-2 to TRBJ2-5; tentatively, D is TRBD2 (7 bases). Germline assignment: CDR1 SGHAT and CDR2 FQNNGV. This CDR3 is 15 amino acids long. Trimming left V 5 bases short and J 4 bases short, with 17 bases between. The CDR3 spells CASSPEGGLRETQYF. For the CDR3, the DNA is TGTGCCAGCAGCCCCGAGGGGGGGCTGAGAGAGACCCAGTACTTC.

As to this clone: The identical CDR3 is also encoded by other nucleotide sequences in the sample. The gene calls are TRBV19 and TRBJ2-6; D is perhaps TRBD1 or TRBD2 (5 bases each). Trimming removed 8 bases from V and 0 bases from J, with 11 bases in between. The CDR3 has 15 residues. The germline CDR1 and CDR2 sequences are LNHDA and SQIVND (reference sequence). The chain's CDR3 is CASGTLGSGANVLTF. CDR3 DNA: TGTGCCAGTGGGACGCTTGGCTCTGGGGCCAACGTCCTGACTTTC.

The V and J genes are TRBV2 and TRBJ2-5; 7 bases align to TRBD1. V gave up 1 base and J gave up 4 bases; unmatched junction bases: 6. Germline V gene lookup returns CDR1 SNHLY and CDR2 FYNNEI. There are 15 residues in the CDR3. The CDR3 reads CASSEGVGGVETQYF. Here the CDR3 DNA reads TGTGCCAGCAGTGAAGGGGTAGGGGGCGTAGAGACCCAGTACTTC.

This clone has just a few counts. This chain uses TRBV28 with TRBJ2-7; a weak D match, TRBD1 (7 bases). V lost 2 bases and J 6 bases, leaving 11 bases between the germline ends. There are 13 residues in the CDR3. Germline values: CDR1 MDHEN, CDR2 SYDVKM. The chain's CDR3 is CASSLGQGGEQYF. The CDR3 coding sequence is TGTGCCAGCAGTTTAGGGCAGGGGGGCGAGCAGTACTTC.

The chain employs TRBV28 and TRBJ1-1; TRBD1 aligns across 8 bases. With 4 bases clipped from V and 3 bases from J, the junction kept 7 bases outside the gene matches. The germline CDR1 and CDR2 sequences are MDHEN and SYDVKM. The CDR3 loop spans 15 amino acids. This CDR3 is CASSSGDRYDTEAFF. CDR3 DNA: TGTGCCAGCAGTTCCGGGGACAGGTACGACACTGAAGCTTTCTTT.

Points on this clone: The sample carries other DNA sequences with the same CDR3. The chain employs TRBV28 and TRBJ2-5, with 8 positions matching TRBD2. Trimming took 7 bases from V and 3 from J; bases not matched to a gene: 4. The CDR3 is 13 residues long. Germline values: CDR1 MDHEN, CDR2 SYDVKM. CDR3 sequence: CASKPGGEETQYF. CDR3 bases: TGTGCCAGCAAACCCGGGGGGGAAGAGACCCAGTACTTC.

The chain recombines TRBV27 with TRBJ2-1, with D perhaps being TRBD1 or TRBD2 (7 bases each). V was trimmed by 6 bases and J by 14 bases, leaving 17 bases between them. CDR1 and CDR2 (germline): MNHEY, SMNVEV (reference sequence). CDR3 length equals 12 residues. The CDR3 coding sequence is TGTGCCAGCAGGGAGGGGGCGGGAGACGAGTTCTTC. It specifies CASREGAGDEFF.

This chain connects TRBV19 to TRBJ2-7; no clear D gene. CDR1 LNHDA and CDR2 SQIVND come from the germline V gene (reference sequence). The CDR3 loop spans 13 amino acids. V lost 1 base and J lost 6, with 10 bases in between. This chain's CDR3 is CASSIALGAEQYF. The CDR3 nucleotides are TGTGCCAGTAGTATAGCGCTGGGTGCCGAGCAGTACTTC.